Presented here are 22 T cell receptor beta chains from one specimen sequenced in a study of human T cells and chemical hapten exposure. Sample time point: pre-sensitization, week 0. The treatment was: therapeutic diphenylcyclopropenone sensitization with weekly scalp DPC. TCRdb re-derived calls from the RACE reads in MiXCR, one entry per CDR3 protein. This sample has over 300,000 distinct CDR3 sequences, with more than 4.5% found just once. The sample consisted of whole blood, taken in connection with sensitization to the hapten diphenylcyclopropenone (DPC). The receptors shown here come from a woman in her forties or fifties with alopecia areata. Some clones in this sample may be carry-over from other donors' samples.

This clonotype was seen ten or more times. The chain joins TRBV28 to TRBJ2-7, with D possibly matching TRBD1 (5 bases). V was trimmed by 6 bases and J by 5 bases, leaving 8 bases between them. This CDR3 comprises 11 residues. Germline V gene sequence: CDR1 MDHEN, CDR2 SYDVKM. The CDR3 DNA follows: TGTGCCAGCAGCCTCAGGGACGAGCAGTACTTC. Protein: CASSLRDEQYF.

This clonotype was counted ten times or more. This sequence joins TRBV12-3 or TRBV12-4 and TRBJ2-6, with no clear D. CDR3 size: 18 residues. The V end was cut by 2 bases, the J end by 0 bases, with 14 bases between. Written as DNA, the CDR3 is TGTGCCAGCAGTTTAAGGGCAGGAGCCCTCTCTGGGGCCAACGTCCTGACTTTC. It is translated as CASSLRAGALSGANVLTF.

This clonotype was detected a few times. This chain links TRBV20-1 with TRBJ2-1; tentatively, D is TRBD1 (6 bases). The CDR3 consists of 14 residues. V was shortened by 5 bases and J by 9 bases, with 20 bases between the two germline ends. CDR1 DFQATT and CDR2 SNEGSKA come from the germline V gene (reference sequence). The CDR3 coding sequence is TGCAGTGCTCCACGACAGGATTCCAATAGTGAGCAGTTCTTC. Translation: CSAPRQDSNSEQFF.

This clonotype was found many times. The V and J genes are TRBV3-1 and TRBJ2-1; 9 nucleotides agree with TRBD2. Germline V lookup: CDR1 LGHDT, CDR2 YNNKEL (reference sequence). This CDR3 is 14 amino acids long. V trimming: 3 bases; J trimming: 6 bases; junction bases outside the gene matches: 3. CDR3 in amino acids: CASSHRLAVNEQFF. CDR3 in DNA: TGTGCCAGCAGCCATAGACTAGCGGTCAATGAGCAGTTCTTC.

CDR3 nucleotide sequence: TGTGCCAGCAGCCAAGTCGACCGGGAGCAGTACTTC. Encoded protein: CASSQVDREQYF. This chain links TRBV3-1 with TRBJ2-7, with no clear D. Germline CDR1 LGHDT, CDR2 YNNKEL (reference sequence). The CDR3 is made up of 12 amino acids. With 1 base removed from V and 7 bases from J, the gap between germline ends came to 8 bases.

In this sample, this clonotype turned up many times. This sequence joins TRBV6-5 and TRBJ2-3, with D possibly TRBD2 on 6 matching bases. This CDR3 is built from 20 residues. Trimming shortened V by 3 bases and J by 1 base, and 26 bases separated the two germline ends. Germline CDR1 is MNHEY and CDR2 is SVGAGI. CDR3 nucleotides: TGTGCCAGCAGTTATTATCCGCCCCCGTATACTAGCACCGGCACAGATACGCAGTATTTT. Residues: CASSYYPPPYTSTGTDTQYF.

This clonotype was counted once. The J gene is TRBJ2-3, the V gene TRBV20-1; D is uncertain. This CDR3 is built from 12 residues. CDR1 DFQATT and CDR2 SNEGSKA come from the germline V gene (reference sequence). V lost 4 bases to trimming and J lost 3 bases, with 8 bases between them. The CDR3 DNA sequence: TGCAGTGCTAAGTGGGGTACAGATACGCAGTATTTT. It translates to CSAKWGTDTQYF.

This clonotype was detected a few times. V usage is TRBV5-6 and J usage is TRBJ1-2; D may be TRBD1 (6 bases). Germline V CDR1 and CDR2: SGHDT, YYEEEE. This CDR3 is built from 13 residues. V lost 0 bases, J lost 8 bases, and 11 bases lay in between. CDR3 region: CASSLGRGEGYTF. Written as DNA, the CDR3 is TGTGCCAGCAGCTTGGGCAGGGGTGAGGGCTACACCTTC.

The chain employs TRBV7-2 and TRBJ2-3, with 11 bases identical to TRBD1. J was trimmed by 2 bases and V by 0 bases; bases with no gene match: 7. Germline V gene sequence: CDR1 SGHTA, CDR2 FQGNSA. This CDR3 has 18 residues. CDR3 in DNA: TGTGCCAGCAGCTTAGCTAGGGACAGGGGGTTGTACACAGATACGCAGTATTTT. It codes for CASSLARDRGLYTDTQYF.

This clonotype was detected ten times or more. This chain links TRBV11-2 with TRBJ2-1; D is perhaps TRBD2 (5 bases). CDR1 and CDR2 (germline): SGHAT, FQNNGV. V gave up 1 base and J gave up 10 bases, with 8 bases separating them. This CDR3 is 12 amino acids long. The CDR3 here is CASSLGLLEQFF. The CDR3 DNA reads as TGTGCCAGCAGCTTAGGACTACTAGAGCAGTTCTTC.

This clonotype turned up a few times. V usage is TRBV5-1 and J usage is TRBJ2-5, with D uncertain. CDR1 and CDR2 (germline): SGHRS, YFSETQ. The CDR3 contains 14 residues. V gave up 2 bases and J gave up 4 bases, with 12 bases separating them. CDR3 in DNA: TGCGCCAGCAGCTTCGTGGTAGCATCAGAGACCCAGTACTTC. Protein: CASSFVVASETQYF.

This clonotype was counted at least ten times. The chain has TRBV7-2 and TRBJ2-1; D gene uncertain. The germline V gene encodes CDR1 SGHTA and CDR2 FQGNSA. V lost 1 base and J 9 bases, leaving 10 bases between the germline ends. The length of the CDR3 is 13 residues. The CDR3 DNA is TGTGCCAGCAGCTTAGATCCAGGCCCTGAGCAGTTCTTC. Translated, it gives CASSLDPGPEQFF.

This clonotype was seen ten or more times. The rearrangement joins TRBV6-1 to TRBJ2-2; possible D gene TRBD1, 5 bases. Germline assignment: CDR1 MNHNS and CDR2 SASEGT. The CDR3 is 17 residues long. Trimming removed 2 bases at V and 0 bases at J, with 13 bases between. This CDR3 is CASSENPTASNTGELFF. As DNA, the CDR3 is TGTGCCAGCAGTGAAAACCCGACAGCCTCGAACACCGGGGAGCTGTTTTTT.

This clonotype was counted many times. The V gene is TRBV12-3 or TRBV12-4, the J gene TRBJ1-2, with 12 nucleotides matching TRBD1. The V segment lost 4 bases and the J segment 3 bases; nucleotides outside the gene matches: 3. The CDR3 loop spans 15 amino acids. The CDR3 here is CASSYGTGGDYGYTF. The CDR3 coding sequence is TGTGCCAGCAGTTACGGGACAGGGGGCGACTATGGCTACACCTTC.

This clonotype was observed at least ten times. The gene calls are TRBV30 and TRBJ1-1, with no clear D. Between the trimmed V and J ends, which lost 5 bases and 0 bases, there was a span of 10 bases. From germline, CDR1 is GTSNPN and CDR2 SVGIG (reference sequence). The CDR3 runs to 13 residues. The CDR3 is CAWLISVNTEAFF. Written as DNA, the CDR3 is TGTGCCTGGCTGATATCAGTGAACACTGAAGCTTTCTTT.

This chain uses TRBV6-6 with TRBJ1-1; 9 nucleotides match TRBD1. CDR1 and CDR2 (germline): MNHNY, SVGAGI (reference sequence). CDR3 length: 16 amino acids. The junction had 11 bases not matched to a gene; V was cut back by 8 bases and J by 1 base. CDR3 bases: TGTGCCAGCTGGATCCCGGGACAGGGACCGAACACTGAAGCTTTCTTT. It encodes CASWIPGQGPNTEAFF.

This clonotype was recorded many times. V is TRBV7-9 and J is TRBJ2-1; D is possibly TRBD2 (6 bases). Trimming left V 4 bases short and J 5 bases short, with 15 bases between. CDR1 is SEHNR, CDR2 FQNEAQ, per germline (reference sequence). CDR3 length: 15 amino acids. The CDR3 region has the DNA TGTGCCAGCAGCTCGGGACTCCCGCCAAACAATGAGCAGTTCTTC. It encodes CASSSGLPPNNEQFF.

This chain links TRBV24-1 with TRBJ1-1; no clear D. CDR3 length: 17 amino acids. Germline V CDR1 and CDR2: KGHDR, SFDVKD. V lost 2 bases to trimming and J lost 0 bases, with 15 bases between them. CDR3 sequence: CATSDSSHSGLNTEAFF. The CDR3 bases are TGTGCCACCAGTGATTCTTCTCACTCGGGCCTGAACACTGAAGCTTTCTTT.

The table lists this clonotype with many counts. The chain has TRBV9 and TRBJ2-6; possibly TRBD1 or TRBD2 for D (5 bases each). V was clipped by 0 bases and J by 0 bases, with 13 bases between them. Germline V CDR1 and CDR2: SGDLS, YYNGEE. The CDR3 covers 18 residues. The CDR3 spells CASSVVGTAASGANVLTF. As DNA, the CDR3 is TGTGCCAGCAGCGTAGTGGGGACCGCAGCCTCTGGGGCCAACGTCCTGACTTTC.

The chain recombines TRBV20-1 with TRBJ1-6; no reliable D call. Germline V gives CDR1 DFQATT, CDR2 SNEGSKA (reference sequence). The CDR3 extends over 13 amino acids. V lost 2 bases to trimming and J lost 13 bases, with 15 bases between them. The CDR3 spells CSARPPAESPLHF. The CDR3 DNA follows: TGCAGTGCTAGACCACCAGCCGAATCGCCCCTCCACTTT.

There are many counts of this clonotype. The chain couples TRBV7-2 to TRBJ1-4; D unclear. The CDR3 runs to 15 residues. Deletions cut 5 bases from V and 0 bases from J, with 10 bases between. Germline CDR1 is SGHTA and CDR2 is FQGNSA. CDR3 amino acids: CASSPVVATNEKLFF. The CDR3 region has the DNA TGTGCCAGCAGCCCGGTGGTAGCAACTAATGAAAAACTGTTTTTT. Looking up the rest from reference TRBV7-2 and TRBJ1-4 gives the full variable domain: GAGVSQSPSNKVTEKGKDVELRCDPISGHTALYWYRQSLGQGLEFLIYFQGNSAPDKSGLPSDRFSAERTGGSVSTLTIQRTQQEDSAVYLCASSPVVATNEKLFFGSGTQLSVL.

This clonotype was found a few times. The genes are TRBV7-8 and TRBJ2-6; D not resolved. Germline CDR1 SGHVS, CDR2 FQNEAQ. The CDR3 totals 17 residues. Trimming cost V 1 base and J 0 bases, with 10 bases left between them. The CDR3 spells CASSLGQALSGANVLTF. Written as DNA, the CDR3 is TGTGCCAGCAGCTTAGGCCAGGCCCTCTCTGGGGCCAACGTCCTGACTTTC.